The rows below give T cell receptor beta chains drawn from one sample of a study of blood T cell repertoires in COVID-19. Only in-frame clones appear in the TCRdb table, and some are missing; sequencing was by immunoSEQ multiplex PCR. Of approximately 390,000 clones listed, more than 75% are singletons. Source material: peripheral blood. All receptors come from a woman between 55 and 75 years old with COVID-19, enrolled during active disease. The CDR3 runs from the conserved cysteine through the conserved F or W. The D gene is left open where the match is weak. Rows may omit the clone size; those that give it use once, few, many or a size class.

CDR3aa	CDR3nt	j_gene	abundance	d_gene	v_gene
CASSQAAGQSNRNTIYF	TGCGCCAGCAGCCAAGCTGCGGGACAGTCTAACAGAAACACCATATATTTT	TRBJ1-3	-	TRBD1	TRBV4-1
CASSWGRQDTEAFF	TGCGCCAGCAGCTGGGGGCGCCAGGACACTGAAGCTTTCTTT	TRBJ1-1	-	-	TRBV5-1
CASSSYQRGYTDTQYF	TGTGCCAGCAGTTCCTACCAGCGGGGGTACACAGATACGCAGTATTTT	TRBJ2-3	-	TRBD2	TRBV28
CARNYNQPQHF	TGTGCCAGAAATTACAATCAGCCCCAGCATTTT	TRBJ1-5	-	-	TRBV2
CASSFRDTQYF	TGTGCCAGCAGCTTCAGAGATACGCAGTATTTT	TRBJ2-3	-	-	TRBV11-3
CASSLNPAGEVNSPLHF	TGCGCCAGCAGCTTGAACCCGGCAGGGGAAGTTAATTCACCCCTCCACTTT	TRBJ1-6	once	-	TRBV5-1
CASSQVLYNEQFF	TGCGCCAGCAGCCAAGTTTTATACAATGAGCAGTTCTTC	TRBJ2-1	-	-	TRBV4-1
CASSQGSLAAINSYEQYF	TGTGCCAGCAGCCAAGGTTCCCTAGCGGCAATAAACTCCTACGAGCAGTACTTC	TRBJ2-7	-	TRBD2	TRBV3-1/TRBV3-2
CASSLDRGTGELFF	TGTGCCAGCAGCTTGGACAGGGGCACCGGGGAGCTGTTTTTT	TRBJ2-2	once	TRBD1	TRBV7-3
CASSLIPSNTEAFF	TGCGCCAGCAGCCTCATCCCCAGTAACACTGAAGCTTTCTTT	TRBJ1-1	-	-	TRBV5-1
CAITEEATMNTEAFF	TGTGCCATCACCGAAGAAGCTACCATGAACACTGAAGCTTTCTTT	TRBJ1-1	-	-	TRBV10-3
CASSYGWLGANVLTF	TGTGCCAGCAGTTACGGCTGGCTTGGGGCCAACGTCCTGACTTTC	TRBJ2-6	-	-	TRBV6-2/TRBV6-3
CASNSILGGTGELFF	TGTGCCAGCAACTCAATTTTGGGGGGAACCGGGGAGCTGTTTTTT	TRBJ2-2	-	-	TRBV7-9
CASSERWTVKETQYF	TGTGCCAGCAGTGAACGCTGGACAGTCAAAGAGACCCAGTACTTC	TRBJ2-5	-	-	TRBV6-1
CASMEPGSNEQFF	TGCGCCAGCATGGAGCCTGGGTCCAATGAGCAGTTCTTC	TRBJ2-1	-	-	TRBV10-1
CASSEPGPTNYGYTF	TGTGCCAGCAGTGAACCAGGGCCTACTAACTATGGCTACACCTTC	TRBJ1-2	-	-	TRBV25-1
CASSSRSEAFF	TGTGCCAGCAGTAGTCGGAGTGAAGCTTTCTTT	TRBJ1-1	-	-	TRBV12-3/TRBV12-4
CASSSQPTGTGDEKLFF	TGCGCCAGCAGCTCTCAGCCTACCGGGACAGGGGATGAAAAACTGTTTTTT	TRBJ1-4	-	TRBD1	TRBV5-1
CASSPDSNYGYTF	TGTGCCAGCAGCCCGGACAGCAACTATGGCTACACCTTC	TRBJ1-2	-	-	TRBV5-4
CASSKGGGPAGYEQYF	TGTGCCAGCAGCAAAGGTGGGGGCCCAGCCGGCTACGAGCAGTACTTC	TRBJ2-7	-	-	TRBV21-1
CASSSSVTYPYEQYF	TGTGCCAGCAGCTCCTCGGTAACCTATCCCTACGAGCAGTACTTC	TRBJ2-7	-	-	TRBV7-8
CASSMDGLAGISDTQYF	TGCGCCAGCAGCATGGACGGTCTAGCGGGGATCTCGGATACGCAGTATTTT	TRBJ2-3	-	TRBD2	TRBV5-1
CASSSDTTRTYEQYF	TGTGCCAGCAGCTCAGACACGACACGAACCTACGAGCAGTACTTC	TRBJ2-7	-	-	TRBV7-6
CASSLYDRGSGANVLTF	TGTGCCAGCAGCTTATATGACAGAGGCTCTGGGGCCAACGTCCTGACTTTC	TRBJ2-6	-	-	TRBV7-8